This record looks at one T cell receptor (beta chain) sequence and its context. No antigen is known for it. There are 16 residues in the CDR3. Germline values: CDR1 MDHEN, CDR2 SYDVKM. The germline V and J ends were trimmed by 8 bases and 0 bases, with 17 bases remaining between them. This sample is part of a study of T cell responses to AZD1222 COVID-19 vaccine. Study-level results: Baseline serology detected seropositivity in only 5 to 7 AZD1222 recipients.

TCRdb's table, derived via immunoSEQ multiplex PCR, lists solely in-frame clones and lacks some. The sample carries approximately 93,000 clones, roughly 87% recorded once. This clonotype originated in an adult who received the AZD1222 COVID-19 vaccine. This rearrangement joins TRBV28 to TRBJ2-1, with D possibly being TRBD1 (5 bases). The specimen was peripheral blood, collected 28 days after the second AZD1222 dose. The CDR3 here is CASGQYQGSSYNEQFF. CDR3 nucleotides: TGTGCCAGCGGCCAGTATCAGGGCAGCTCCTACAATGAGCAGTTCTTC.